This TCR beta chain was captured in a study of early T cells in non-severe SARS-CoV-2 infection. About the study: Investigators sequenced bulk RNA drawn from unsorted whole blood, and chains remained unpaired.

Trimming stripped 2 bases from V and 2 bases from J, with 13 bases between. Germline V CDR1 and CDR2: SGHTA, FQGNSA. The length of the CDR3 is 15 residues. Unique molecular identifiers were added to individual cDNA molecules. TCRdb re-called the 5' RACE reads through MiXCR, storing one row per CDR3 protein. The repertoire includes 55,000 to 80,000 distinct CDR3 sequences, about 9.9% of them detected once, and roughly 3.8% sits in the top ten. Overall study findings and caveats: VDJdb matching skewed toward anti-spike CD8 responses, missing private and CD4 specificities.

This clonotype was seen ten or more times. Its specificity is not known. Sequenced: whole blood. The chain recombines TRBV7-2 with TRBJ2-7; D unresolved. The receptor comes from an adult who was a healthcare worker with PCR-confirmed SARS-CoV-2 infection or an uninfected control (not recorded which). CDR3 loop: CASSLLSPGPYEQYF. CDR3 sequence (DNA): TGTGCCAGCAGCTTACTATCCCCCGGCCCCTACGAGCAGTACTTC. The full variable domain, in which reference TRBV7-2 and TRBJ2-7 provide the parts outside the CDR3, is GAGVSQSPSNKVTEKGKDVELRCDPISGHTALYWYRQSLGQGLEFLIYFQGNSAPDKSGLPSDRFSAERTGGSVSTLTIQRTQQEDSAVYLCASSLLSPGPYEQYFGPGTRLTVT.